A selection of T cell receptor beta chains follows, all from one sample in a study of cytomegalovirus exposure and HLA in healthy donors. TCRdb's table, derived via immunoSEQ multiplex PCR, lists solely in-frame clones and lacks some. The sample has 120,000 to 150,000 clones, around 66% seen once; the top ten hold approximately 2.9%. The material sequenced was PBMCs. The receptor set was obtained from a woman aged 25 to 45 in good health and CMV-seropositive. The CDR3 runs from the conserved cysteine through the conserved F or W. The D gene is left open where the match is weak. Only part of the rows carry a size: once, few, many, or a class if the clone is expanded.

cdr3_aa cdr3_nt j_call cdr3_length clone_size d_call v_call
CASSANSPLHF TGTGCCAGCAGTGCTAATTCCCCCCTCCACTTT TRBJ1-6 11 . . TRBV6-6
CASSPGGGTENF TGTGCCAGCAGCCCGGGGGGTGGGACTGAAAACTTC TRBJ2-5 12 . TRBD2 TRBV5-6
CASSYSAGLNEQFF TGTGCCAGCAGTTACTCTGCGGGACTCAATGAGCAGTTCTTC TRBJ2-1 14 . . TRBV6-5
CASSKHRGDNEQFF TGTGCCAGCAGTAAGCACAGGGGGGACAATGAGCAGTTCTTC TRBJ2-1 14 . TRBD1 TRBV2
CSVLVSYEQYF TGCAGCGTTCTAGTCTCCTACGAGCAGTACTTC TRBJ2-7 11 . . TRBV29-1
CASSIVAGGAYGYTF TGTGCCAGTAGTATAGTTGCAGGGGGCGCCTATGGCTACACCTTC TRBJ1-2 15 few TRBD1 TRBV19
CASSYYFNTEAFF TGTGCCAGCAGTTACTACTTCAACACTGAAGCTTTCTTT TRBJ1-1 13 . . TRBV6-5
CAVSSGHNEQFF TGTGCCGTCTCTAGCGGTCACAATGAGCAGTTCTTC TRBJ2-1 12 . TRBD2 TRBV10-3
CAISERRSPGQGAGTEAFF TGTGCCATCAGTGAGAGAAGAAGCCCGGGACAGGGGGCAGGAACTGAAGCTTTCTTT TRBJ1-1 19 few TRBD1 TRBV10-3
CASSFSNLGAGAGNTIYF TGTGCCAGCAGCTTCAGTAATTTAGGCGCAGGGGCTGGAAACACCATATATTTT TRBJ1-3 18 . . TRBV7-9
CASSVQGALNYGYTF TGTGCCAGCAGCGTACAGGGGGCACTGAACTATGGCTACACCTTC TRBJ1-2 15 few TRBD1 TRBV7-2
CSVAQRLNTEAFF TGCAGCGTCGCTCAGAGGCTGAACACTGAAGCTTTCTTT TRBJ1-1 13 . . TRBV29-1
CASSERYEQYF TGTGCCAGCAGTGAGCGATACGAGCAGTACTTC TRBJ2-7 11 . . TRBV2
CASREISGPLTDTQYF TGTGCCAGCAGGGAAATTTCAGGGCCCCTCACAGATACGCAGTATTTT TRBJ2-3 16 . . TRBV2
CASSPGYTF TGTGCCAGCTCCCCAGGCTACACCTTC TRBJ1-2 9 . . TRBV6-1
CASTLGLTSGTEQYF TGCGCCAGCACCCTGGGGCTGACTAGCGGAACTGAGCAGTACTTC TRBJ2-7 15 once TRBD2 TRBV5-1
CASSQASGGTDTQYF TGCGCCAGCAGCCAAGCTAGCGGAGGCACAGATACGCAGTATTTT TRBJ2-3 15 . TRBD2 TRBV4-1
CAWSNGYGYTF TGTGCCTGGAGTAACGGGTATGGCTACACCTTC TRBJ1-2 11 . . TRBV30
CASSRQGRGKLFF TGTGCCAGCAGTCGACAGGGGAGAGGAAAACTGTTTTTT TRBJ1-4 13 few TRBD1 TRBV6-5
CASRDLGPPTGGNTIYF TGTGCCAGCAGGGACTTAGGACCCCCTACGGGAGGAAACACCATATATTTT TRBJ1-3 17 . . TRBV27
CASKSSGYSNQPQHF TGTGCCAGCAAGTCGTCAGGCTATAGCAATCAGCCCCAGCATTTT TRBJ1-5 15 . . TRBV2
CASTISGGYEQYF TGTGCCAGCACTATTTCGGGGGGATACGAGCAGTACTTC TRBJ2-7 13 . TRBD2 TRBV2
CASSQDPLAGVRADTQYF TGTGCCAGCAGCCAAGATCCCCTAGCGGGGGTTCGGGCGGATACGCAGTATTTT TRBJ2-3 18 . TRBD2 TRBV4-2
CASSVIIGNSPLHF TGTGCCAGCAGTGTAATTATCGGGAATTCACCCCTCCACTTT TRBJ1-6 14 . . TRBV2